This T cell receptor (beta chain) was captured in a study of blood T cell repertoires in COVID-19. Study as a whole: Sites in the United States, Italy and Spain provided acute and convalescent COVID-19 samples.

While infection was still active, Seattle patients were enrolled and then followed longitudinally. The germline CDR1 and CDR2 sequences are LNHDA and SQIVND (reference sequence). J was trimmed by 1 base and V by 5 bases; bases with no gene match: 10. The CDR3 is 16 amino acids. This clone appeared a few times. The protocol was immunoSEQ multiplex PCR, while the TCRdb copy is restricted to in-frame clones and leaves out a portion. Found here are about 350,000 clones, approximately 89% of them singletons; the top ten hold roughly 3.9%. The chain joins TRBV19 to TRBJ1-2, with 7 bases fitting TRBD1. The TCR originated in a woman aged 60-75 years with COVID-19, enrolled during active disease. Sequencing used peripheral blood. CDR3 nucleotide sequence: TGTGCCAGTAGTGGTGTCCAGGGGGAAGATAACTATGGCTACACCTTC. It specifies CASSGVQGEDNYGYTF.